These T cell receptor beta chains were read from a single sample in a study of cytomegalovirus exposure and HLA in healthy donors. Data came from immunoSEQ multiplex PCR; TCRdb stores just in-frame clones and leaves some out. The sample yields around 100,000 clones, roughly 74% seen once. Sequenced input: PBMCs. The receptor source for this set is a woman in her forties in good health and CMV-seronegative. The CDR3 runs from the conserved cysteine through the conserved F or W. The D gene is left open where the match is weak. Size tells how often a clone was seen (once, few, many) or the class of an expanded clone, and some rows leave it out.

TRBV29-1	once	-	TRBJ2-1	TGCAGCGTTGAGGCCCGGGAATCTTACTACAATGAGCAGTTCTTC	CSVEARESYYNEQFF
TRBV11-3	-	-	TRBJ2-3	TGTGCCAGCAGCTTAGATTCTGGGGAGGGCACAGATACGCAGTATTTT	CASSLDSGEGTDTQYF
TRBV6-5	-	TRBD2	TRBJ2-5	TGTGCCAGCAGTTACTCGAGCGGGGGCGGAAAGACCCAGTACTTC	CASSYSSGGGKTQYF
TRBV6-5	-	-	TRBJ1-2	TGTGCCAGCAGTTACTCGGCTCCCGGGTATGGCTACACCTTC	CASSYSAPGYGYTF
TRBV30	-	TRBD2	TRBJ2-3	TGTGCCTGGAGTCTAGCGGGCACAGATACGCAGTATTTT	CAWSLAGTDTQYF
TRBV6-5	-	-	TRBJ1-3	TGTGCCAGCAGTTCCCTCGGGTGGAGGGGAAACACCATATATTTT	CASSSLGWRGNTIYF
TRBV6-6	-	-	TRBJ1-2	TGTGCCAGCTCTGCAGGGGTCGGCTACACCTTC	CASSAGVGYTF
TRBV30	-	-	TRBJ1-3	TGTGCCTGGCTCCGACAGTTAAAAACTGGAAACACCATATATTTT	CAWLRQLKTGNTIYF
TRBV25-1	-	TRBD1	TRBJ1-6	TGTGCCAGCGCCGCGGGACAGAATAATTCCCCCCTCCACTTT	CASAAGQNNSPLHF
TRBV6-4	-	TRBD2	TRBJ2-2	TGTGCCAGCAGTGAGGGAGCGGGAGTACCATCTAACACCGGGGAGCTGTTTTTT	CASSEGAGVPSNTGELFF
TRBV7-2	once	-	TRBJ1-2	TGTGCCAGCAGCTTAGGGCAGGGCTCCCTCTATGGCTACACCTTC	CASSLGQGSLYGYTF
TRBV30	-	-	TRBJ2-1	TGTGCCTGGAGTGGCCCAGGGAATGAGCAGTTCTTC	CAWSGPGNEQFF
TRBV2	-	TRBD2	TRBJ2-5	TGTGCCAGCAGCAGACTAGCGGGGAACCAAGAGACCCAGTACTTC	CASSRLAGNQETQYF
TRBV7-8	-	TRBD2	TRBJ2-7	TGTGCCAGCAGCTACGGGTCGGGACTAGCGGGTGCTCCTACCTACGAGCAGTACTTC	CASSYGSGLAGAPTYEQYF
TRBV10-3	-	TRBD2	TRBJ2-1	TGTGCCATCAGCTTAGCGGGAGAAGGCTACAATGAGCAGTTCTTC	CAISLAGEGYNEQFF
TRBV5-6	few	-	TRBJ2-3	TGTGCCAGCAGCTTCGGGACAAAAACAGATACGCAGTATTTT	CASSFGTKTDTQYF
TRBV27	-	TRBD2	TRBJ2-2	TGTGCCAGCGCTAGCGGGAACACCGGGGAGCTGTTTTTT	CASASGNTGELFF
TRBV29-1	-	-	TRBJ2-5	TGCACCGGAGGAGGGGCTCGAGAGACCCAGTACTTC	CTGGGARETQYF
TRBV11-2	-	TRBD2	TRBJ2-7	TGTGCCAGCAGCTTAGATGGTTTTGGGACTAGCGGGGGCAACGCCTACGAGCAGTACTTC	CASSLDGFGTSGGNAYEQYF
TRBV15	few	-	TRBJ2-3	TGTGCCACCAGCAAGGACAGCCGGCACACAGATACGCAGTATTTT	CATSKDSRHTDTQYF
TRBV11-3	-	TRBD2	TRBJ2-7	TGTGCCAGCAGCTTAGATCCCGGGACTAACGAGCAGTACTTC	CASSLDPGTNEQYF
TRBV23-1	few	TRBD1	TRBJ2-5	TGCGCCAGCAGTCGGGCAGGGGGCGATGACCTAACGGGAGAGACCCAGTACTTC	CASSRAGGDDLTGETQYF
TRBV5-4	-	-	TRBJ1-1	TGTGCCAGCAGCCCTAAACAGGGAAACACTGAAGCTTTCTTT	CASSPKQGNTEAFF
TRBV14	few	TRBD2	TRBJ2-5	TGTGCCAGCAGCCTCACACCAACGGGACTAATGGAGACCCAGTACTTC	CASSLTPTGLMETQYF
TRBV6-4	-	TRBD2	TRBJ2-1	TGTGCCAGCAGTGAGTTTAGCGGGAGTTGGAATGAGCAGTTCTTC	CASSEFSGSWNEQFF
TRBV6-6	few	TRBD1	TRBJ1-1	TGTGCCAGCGCCGACAGGGCGAACACTGAAGCTTTCTTT	CASADRANTEAFF
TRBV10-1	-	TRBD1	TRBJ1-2	TGCGGGGAGGGGGGACAGGGAAAAGAGTTTAACTATGGCTACACCTTC	CGEGGQGKEFNYGYTF
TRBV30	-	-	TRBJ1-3	TGTGCCTGGAGTACAGGAGGAAACACCATATATTTT	CAWSTGGNTIYF
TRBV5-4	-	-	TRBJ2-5	TGTGCCAGCAGCTTGGGGCAGAACCAAGAGACCCAGTACTTC	CASSLGQNQETQYF
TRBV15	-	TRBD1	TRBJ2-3	TGTGCCACCGGATCAGGGGGCGCTTGGGAAGATACGCAGTATTTT	CATGSGGAWEDTQYF
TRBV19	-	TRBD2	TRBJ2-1	TGTGCCAGTAGTTCGGGACTAGGGGTTGGTGAGCAGTTCTTC	CASSSGLGVGEQFF
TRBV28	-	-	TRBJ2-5	TGTGCCAGCAGTTCCCCCAGCAGGGTGTCGGCAGAGACCCAGTACTTC	CASSSPSRVSAETQYF
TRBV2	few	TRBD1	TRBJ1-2	TGTGCCAGCAGCGAGACAGGGGGTCATGGCTACACCTTC	CASSETGGHGYTF
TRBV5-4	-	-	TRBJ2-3	TGTGCCAGCAGCGACAGATTGGCGACCACAGATACGCAGTATTTT	CASSDRLATTDTQYF
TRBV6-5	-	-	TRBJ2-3	TGTGCCAGCAGAACCACAGGGTCGGGCACAGATACGCAGTATTTT	CASRTTGSGTDTQYF
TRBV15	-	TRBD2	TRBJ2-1	TGTGCCACCAGCAGAAGGACTAGCGGGAGCTCCTACAATGAGCAGTTCTTC	CATSRRTSGSSYNEQFF
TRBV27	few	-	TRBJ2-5	TGTGCCAGCAGACAGGACATCAACCGACAAGAGACCCAGTACTTC	CASRQDINRQETQYF
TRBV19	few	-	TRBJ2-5	TGTGCCAGTAGTATAGGTCCAGGAGGGACTTTACAAGAGACCCAGTACTTC	CASSIGPGGTLQETQYF
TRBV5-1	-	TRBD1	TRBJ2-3	TGCGCCAGCAGCTCCCTATGGGGGACAGGGAACACAGATACGCAGTATTTT	CASSSLWGTGNTDTQYF
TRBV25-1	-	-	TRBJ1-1	TGTGCCAGCAGCTCTACGACCCAGGGGAAGACTTTCGAGGAGGCTTTCTTT	CASSSTTQGKTFEEAFF
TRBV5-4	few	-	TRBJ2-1	TGTGCCAGCAGCTTGAGAATAGAGAATGAGCAGTTCTTC	CASSLRIENEQFF
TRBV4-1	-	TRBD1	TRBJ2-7	TGCGCCAGCAGCCAAGATTCGAAATCCGGGACAGGGTACGAGCAGTACTTC	CASSQDSKSGTGYEQYF
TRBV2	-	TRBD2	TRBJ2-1	TGTGCCAGCACCACTTGGGGCGGGGGAAAAAATGAGCAGTTCTTC	CASTTWGGGKNEQFF
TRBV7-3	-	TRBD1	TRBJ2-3	TGTGCCAGCAGCTCCGGACAGGGGGCCGGGGATACGCAGTATTTT	CASSSGQGAGDTQYF
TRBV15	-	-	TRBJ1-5	TGTGCCACCAGCAGAGATATTTCCGTTCCTCAGCCCCAGCATTTT	CATSRDISVPQPQHF
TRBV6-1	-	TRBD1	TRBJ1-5	TGTGCCAGCAGTGATCGGGGACAGGGGGCATTCTTTGGGAGCAATCAGCCCCAGCATTTT	CASSDRGQGAFFGSNQPQHF
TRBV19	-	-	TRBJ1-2	TGTGCCAGTAGTATAGATCGGTATGGCTACACCTTC	CASSIDRYGYTF
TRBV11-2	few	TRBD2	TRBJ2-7	TGTGCCAGCAGCCCCCTTTCGCGGGGGAGCTCCTACGAGCAGTACTTC	CASSPLSRGSSYEQYF
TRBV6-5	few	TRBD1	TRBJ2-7	TGTGCCAGCAGTCTCAGTCGACAGGGTTACGAGCAGTACTTC	CASSLSRQGYEQYF
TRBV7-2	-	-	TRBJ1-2	TGTGCCACCCCGGGGAACCTGAACTATGGCTACACCTTC	CATPGNLNYGYTF
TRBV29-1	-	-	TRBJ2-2	TGCAGCGTTGAGGAGGTGGGCGGCGGGGAGCTGTTTTTT	CSVEEVGGGELFF
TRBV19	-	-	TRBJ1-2	TGTGCCAGTAGTATTAAAGGGGGATCTAACTATGGCTACACCTTC	CASSIKGGSNYGYTF
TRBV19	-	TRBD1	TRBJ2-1	TGTGCCAGTAGCATCCGGGACAGGTCCTACAATGAGCAGTTCTTC	CASSIRDRSYNEQFF
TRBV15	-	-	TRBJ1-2	TGTGCCACCAGCAGGGACAGCTACTATGGCTACACCTTC	CATSRDSYYGYTF